This TCR beta chain came from a study of cytomegalovirus exposure and HLA in healthy donors. Primers: 60 Vbeta forward and 13 Jbeta reverse. The assay was immunoSEQ multiplex PCR, and TCRdb's table has in-frame clones only and misses some. The sample records under 150,000 clones, roughly 80% being singletons. Trimming took 2 bases from V and 7 from J, leaving 15 bases between them. This CDR3 spans 15 amino acids. The germline CDR1 and CDR2 sequences are SGHVS and FNYEAQ. The sample holds a few counts of this clone. The antigen remains undetermined. General study findings and limits: Reported performance of the classifier showed diagnosis of cytomegalovirus status with high specificity and sensitivity. The likely explanation for a cluster of highly shared sequence variants was sequencing artifact.

V and J are TRBV7-6 and TRBJ1-5; tentatively, D is TRBD1 (5 bases). The clonotype was recovered from a woman between 35 and 50 years old in good health and CMV-seropositive. The sequencing sample was made of PBMCs. CDR3 protein: CASSLTYRGLQPQHF. The DNA of the CDR3 is TGTGCCAGCAGCTTAACATATAGGGGTTTGCAGCCCCAGCATTTT. Drawing the rest from reference TRBV7-6 and TRBJ1-5, the complete variable domain is GAGVSQSPRYKVTKRGQDVALRCDPISGHVSLYWYRQALGQGPEFLTYFNYEAQQDKSGLPNDRFSAERPEGSISTLTIQRTEQRDSAMYRCASSLTYRGLQPQHFGDGTRLSIL.